These 20 T cell receptor beta chains were all obtained from the same sample, sequenced in a study of T cells in women clearing cervical HPV infection. Only in-frame clones appear in the TCRdb table, and some are missing; sequencing was by immunoSEQ multiplex PCR. With about 15,000 clones in the sample, the ten largest clones hold around 11%. Sequencing used blood buffy coat. The source of these receptors is a woman between 18 and 75 years old with a cervical HPV16 infection that either progressed to CIN3+ or cleared (not recorded which).

A note on this clone: The read gets to within 3 residues of the CDR3 end, and the germline J gene fills in the rest. This sequence joins TRBV5-1 and TRBJ2-3, with D unclear. The CDR3 is 14 residues long. The germline CDR1 and CDR2 sequences are SGHRS and YFSETQ. The germline V and J ends were trimmed by 0 bases and 4 bases, with 9 bases remaining between them. The CDR3 loop reads CASSLGITPDTQYF. The sequenced CDR3 bases are TGCGCCAGCAGCTTGGGTATTACTCCAGATACG.

Regarding this clone: With the read ending 3 residues before the CDR3 end, the germline J gene is used to fill in that end. The chain combines TRBV14 with TRBJ1-2, with unresolved D. Germline-derived CDR1 and CDR2 are SGHDN and FVKESK. The CDR3 is 13 residues long. The V and J ends lost 5 bases and 4 bases respectively, with 11 bases between them. The CDR3 DNA, read in part, is TGTGCCAGCAGCTGGGCTCGGGGCTATGGC. This translates into CASSWARGYG. The full CDR3 protein reads CASSWARGYGYTF.

Details on this clone: The CDR3 end is not reached by the read, which stops 3 residues before it; the germline J gene fills it in. The chain joins TRBV19 to TRBJ2-4, with 7 nucleotides matching TRBD2. This CDR3 has 17 residues. V trimming: 1 base; J trimming: 0 bases; junction bases outside the gene matches: 6. Germline CDR1 is LNHDA and CDR2 is SQIVND (reference sequence). CDR3 region: CASSIGTGGVAKNIQYF. The sequenced CDR3 bases are TGTGCCAGTAGTATAGGGACGGGGGGAGTAGCCAAAAACATT.

On this clone itself: The sequenced fragment ends 3 residues before the CDR3 boundary, so the rest is inferred from the germline J gene. The J gene is TRBJ1-1, the V gene TRBV20-1; TRBD1 might be the D (5 bases). This CDR3 is built from 14 residues. V gave up 4 bases and J gave up 0 bases, with 12 bases separating them. Germline CDR1 reads DFQATT; CDR2 reads SNEGSKA (reference sequence). The sequenced part of the CDR3 DNA is TGCAGTGCTATGGGGGACTTTATGAACACTGAA. As protein: CSAMGDFMNTE. The whole CDR3 reads CSAMGDFMNTEAFF.

The part of the CDR3 DNA that was read is TGCAGCGTGGTGGGACAGGGGGCCTATGGC. Its protein is CSVVGQGAYG. The entire CDR3 protein is CSVVGQGAYGYTF. The J gene is TRBJ1-2, the V gene TRBV29-1, with 12 bases aligning to TRBD1. The read ends 3 residues before the CDR3 terminus; that terminus is restored from the germline J gene. J was trimmed by 4 bases and V by 6 bases; bases with no gene match: 3. Germline assignment: CDR1 SQVTM and CDR2 ANQGSEA. The CDR3 consists of 13 residues.

Notes on this clone: Read data end 3 residues before the CDR3 end; the end is taken from the germline J gene. V and J are TRBV5-6 and TRBJ1-1; unclear D gene. The V end lost 0 bases, the J end lost 0 bases, and 3 bases lay between the germline ends. The CDR3 loop spans 13 amino acids. Germline-derived CDR1 and CDR2 are SGHDT and YYEEEE. The CDR3 loop is CASSLDLNTEAFF. The covered CDR3 bases are TGTGCCAGCAGCTTGGACTTGAACACTGAA.

Points on this clone: Sequencing ends 3 residues short of the CDR3 end; the germline J gene provides the rest. The chain has TRBV12-3 or TRBV12-4 and TRBJ2-6; 7 bases align to TRBD1. CDR3 length equals 18 residues. Germline trimming cut 5 bases from V and 0 bases from J; bases unmatched to any gene: 10. The sequenced CDR3 bases are TGTGCCAGCAGTGGGAACAGGGGTCGGGGCTCTGGGGCCAACGTC. Its protein product is CASSGNRGRGSGANV. The CDR3, in full, reads CASSGNRGRGSGANVLTF.

CDR3 bases read: TGCAGTGCCGATCGACGATCGGCCACGGGGAACTTCGGGAACACTGAA. It translates to CSADRRSATGNFGNTE. The whole CDR3 sequence is CSADRRSATGNFGNTEAFF. This chain joins TRBV20-1 and TRBJ1-1; D remains unclear. From the germline J gene comes the end of the CDR3, since the read stops 3 residues before it. V dropped 6 bases and J dropped 1 base, with 30 bases sitting between them. The CDR3 extends over 19 amino acids. Germline CDR1 is DFQATT and CDR2 is SNEGSKA (reference sequence).

Notes on this clone: The CDR3 extends 3 residues past the end of the read, so its final part is completed from the germline J gene. The chain recombines TRBV20-1 with TRBJ1-2; D is ambiguous. The V gene lost 3 bases and the J gene lost 0 bases, with 11 bases spanning the gap. The germline CDR1 and CDR2 sequences are DFQATT and SNEGSKA (reference sequence). This CDR3 has 14 residues. The CDR3 loop is CSASPGHPNYGYTF. CDR3 DNA (partial): TGCAGTGCTAGCCCAGGCCACCCTAACTATGGC.

Note on this clone: The read ends 3 residues before the CDR3 terminus; that terminus is restored from the germline J gene. The V call is TRBV30, the J call TRBJ2-7; D may be TRBD2 (6 bases). Trimming removed 4 bases from V and 3 bases from J, with 19 bases in between. Germline V CDR1 and CDR2: GTSNPN, SVGIG (reference sequence). The CDR3 consists of 15 residues. The CDR3 here is CAWTPGGSVNYEQYF. CDR3 bases read: TGTGCCTGGACCCCTGGGGGGTCTGTGAACTACGAG.

Of note for this clone: The sequence runs out 3 residues before the end of the CDR3; the remainder is reconstructed from the germline J gene. The J gene is TRBJ1-4, the V gene TRBV5-1; D unclear. The germline V gene has CDR1 SGHRS and CDR2 YFSETQ. The CDR3 sequence is 15 residues long. The sequenced part of the CDR3 DNA is TGCGCCAGCAGCTTGCTGACTGGGCGGGAAGAGAAA. This encodes CASSLLTGREEK. The complete CDR3 protein is CASSLLTGREEKLFF.

As to this clone: The read falls 3 residues short of the CDR3 end, and the missing part is taken from the germline J gene. The genes are TRBV9 and TRBJ1-1; TRBD1 matches at 7 bases. The junction had 13 bases not matched to a gene; V was cut back by 0 bases and J by 5 bases. This CDR3 is built from 17 residues. In germline, CDR1 is SGDLS, CDR2 YYNGEE. CDR3 region: CASSVGNRGRGFTEAFF. Incomplete CDR3 DNA: TGTGCCAGCAGCGTAGGAAATAGGGGCAGGGGGTTTACTGAA.

Turning to this clone: From the germline J gene comes the end of the CDR3, since the read stops 3 residues before it. The rearrangement joins TRBV5-1 to TRBJ2-7; D is possibly TRBD2 (5 bases). Germline CDR1 and CDR2: SGHRS and YFSETQ. The V end was cut by 0 bases, the J end by 5 bases, with 12 bases between. The CDR3 covers 14 residues. The CDR3 bases that were read are TGCGCCAGCAGCTTGGACTCCGGGCGGGACGAG. Protein product: CASSLDSGRDE. In full, the CDR3 is CASSLDSGRDEQYF.

As regards this clone: The read terminates 3 residues ahead of where the CDR3 ends, so the germline J gene completes it. The V gene is TRBV19, the J gene TRBJ1-5; D is undetermined. The CDR3 has 15 residues. Germline-derived CDR1 and CDR2 are LNHDA and SQIVND (reference sequence). The V end was cut by 5 bases, the J end by 4 bases, with 15 bases between. CDR3 bases read: TGTGCCAGTAGTGCCCCGGGGTTGGGTAATCAGCCC. As protein: CASSAPGLGNQP. The CDR3 as a whole reads CASSAPGLGNQPQHF. Supplemented by reference TRBV19 and TRBJ1-5, the full variable domain reads DGGITQSPKYLFRKEGQNVTLSCEQNLNHDAMYWYRQDPGQGLRLIYYSQIVNDFQKGDIAEGYSVSREKKESFPLTVTSAQKNPTAFYLCASSAPGLGNQPQHFGDGTRLSIL.

In the case of this clone: The read halts 3 residues ahead of the CDR3 end, with the missing end drawn from the germline J gene. V usage is TRBV10-1 and J usage is TRBJ2-1; D remains ambiguous. Looked up from germline, CDR1 is WNHNN and CDR2 is SYGVQD (reference sequence). V lost 3 bases and J lost 1, with 7 bases in between. The CDR3 runs 14 residues. The CDR3 DNA, read in part, is TGCGCCAGCAGTGACCAGGAATCCTACAATGAG. As protein: CASSDQESYNE. The full CDR3 protein reads CASSDQESYNEQFF.

A note on this clone: The read terminates 3 residues ahead of where the CDR3 ends, so the germline J gene completes it. The chain carries TRBV9 and TRBJ2-1; TRBD2 matches at 8 bases. CDR1 and CDR2 (germline): SGDLS, YYNGEE. V lost 0 bases, J lost 3 bases, and 5 bases stayed unmatched. CDR3 length: 16 residues. The part of the CDR3 DNA that was read is TGTGCCAGCAGCGTAGACGGGGGGGGTATCTACAATGAG. This gives the protein CASSVDGGGIYNE. The whole CDR3 protein reads CASSVDGGGIYNEQFF.

For this clone: Read data end 3 residues before the CDR3 end; the end is taken from the germline J gene. The rearrangement joins TRBV5-4 to TRBJ2-1; 7 bases line up with TRBD2. CDR1 and CDR2 (germline): SGHNT, YYREEE (reference sequence). The trim removed 2 bases at V and 3 bases at J, leaving 8 bases unmatched. The CDR3 has 16 residues. The CDR3 sequence: CASSLPLGGGYNEQFF. CDR3 bases read: TGTGCCAGCAGCTTACCCCTGGGCGGGGGCTACAATGAG.

Concerning this clone: The observed sequence ends 3 residues before the CDR3 terminus, with the missing tail filled in from the germline J gene. The genes are TRBV29-1 and TRBJ2-3, with D perhaps matching TRBD1 (6 bases). CDR3 size: 14 residues. The V and J ends lost 6 bases and 1 base respectively, with 14 bases between them. CDR1 and CDR2 from the germline V gene are SQVTM and ANQGSEA. CDR3 region: CSVPRAGGTDTQYF. Partial CDR3 DNA: TGCAGCGTCCCACGGGCAGGGGGCACAGATACG.

A note on this clone: Sequencing ends 3 residues short of the CDR3 end; the germline J gene provides the rest. The chain has TRBV5-1 and TRBJ1-1; 9 bases are shared with TRBD1. Germline assignment: CDR1 SGHRS and CDR2 YFSETQ. Losses at the gene ends were 4 bases for V and 4 bases for J; bases not matched to a gene: 14. The CDR3 covers 17 residues. The CDR3 sequence is CASSAWGTGSRRTEAFF. The sequenced part of the CDR3 DNA is TGCGCCAGCAGCGCGTGGGGGACAGGGAGTCGTCGCACTGAA.

For this clone: The read ends 3 residues early relative to the CDR3; the germline J gene fills the gap. The chain employs TRBV7-9 and TRBJ2-1; TRBD2 aligns across 13 bases. The CDR3 consists of 15 residues. V lost 3 bases and J lost 8; bases outside the gene matches: 4. CDR1 is SEHNR, CDR2 FQNEAQ, per germline (reference sequence). The CDR3 bases that were read are TGTGCCAGCAGCTTTGGACTAGCGGGAGTCGATGAG. Its protein product is CASSFGLAGVDE. The entire CDR3 is CASSFGLAGVDEQFF.